This note documents a single T cell receptor (beta chain) sequence. Antigen: not known. Ranging in age from about 6 to 95, the donors were healthy Caucasian individuals from Russia. Losses at the gene ends were 5 bases for V and 4 bases for J; bases not matched to a gene: 12. CDR1 is MNHEY, CDR2 SMNVEV, per germline (reference sequence). The CDR3 runs to 17 residues. It was with a sample-barcoded 5' primer and a J-beta primer mix that a second PCR of about 6 to 12 cycles was run. Each of the cDNA molecules was tagged by a template-switch adaptor with 12 random nucleotides. TCRdb called the 5' RACE reads again in MiXCR, with one record for every CDR3 protein. The profile shows 1.5 million or so distinct CDR3 sequences, approximately 40% of them singletons. The record originates from a study of blood T cells in healthy people across ages. Study-level findings and limits: Long-lived donors carried more naive CD4+ cells and greater diversity than aged donors. Estimates of total diversity, which came from one million sequenced T cells, were considered to be underestimates.

V gene TRBV27 combines with J gene TRBJ2-2; 8 nucleotides match TRBD2. Sequenced material: blood. This TCR was recovered from a young woman in good health. The CDR3: CASSARSGGRVTGELFF. CDR3 DNA sequence: TGTGCCAGCAGTGCAAGAAGCGGGGGAAGAGTCACCGGGGAGCTGTTTTTT.